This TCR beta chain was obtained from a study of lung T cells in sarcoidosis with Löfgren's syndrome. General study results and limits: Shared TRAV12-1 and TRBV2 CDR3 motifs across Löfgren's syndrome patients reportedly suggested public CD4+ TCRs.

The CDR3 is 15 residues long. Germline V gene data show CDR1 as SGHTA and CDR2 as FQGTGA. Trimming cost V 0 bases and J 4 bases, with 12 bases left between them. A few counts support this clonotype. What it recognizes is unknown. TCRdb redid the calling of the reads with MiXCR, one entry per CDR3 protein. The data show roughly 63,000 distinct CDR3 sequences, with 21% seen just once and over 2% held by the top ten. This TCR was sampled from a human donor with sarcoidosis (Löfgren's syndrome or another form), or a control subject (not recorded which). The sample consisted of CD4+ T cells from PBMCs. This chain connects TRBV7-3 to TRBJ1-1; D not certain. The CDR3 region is CASSLTGRSSTEAFF. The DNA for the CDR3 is TGTGCCAGCAGCTTAACAGGGAGGTCGAGCACTGAAGCTTTCTTT.